This section outlines one TCR beta chain sequence together with its context. The data stem from a study of control samples from healthy donors and cancer patients. Some clones are missing from TCRdb's copy, which holds only in-frame ones; the method was immunoSEQ multiplex PCR. Among about 180,000 clones listed, almost 90% were seen once. Germline V gives CDR1 SGHTA, CDR2 FQGNSA. V lost 1 base to trimming and J lost 2 bases, with 6 bases between them. The CDR3 is 13 residues long. The sample was blood. The J gene is TRBJ2-7, the V gene TRBV7-2; unclear D gene. This TCR came from a woman between 45 and 65 years old in good health. CDR3 sequence (DNA): TGTGCCAGCAGCTTAGACCGGGCCTACGAGCAGTACTTC. It translates to CASSLDRAYEQYF.